This T cell receptor (beta chain) was sequenced in a study of OX40 agonist ivuxolimab in advanced cancers. Clones were read by immunoSEQ multiplex PCR, and TCRdb kept only the in-frame ones, dropping some. The table lists about 87,000 clones, less than 90% of them singletons, with 0.75% to 0.85% in the top ten. The V gene lost 4 bases and the J gene lost 0 bases, with 10 bases spanning the gap. The germline V gene has CDR1 SEHNR and CDR2 FQNEAQ (reference sequence). This CDR3 spans 15 amino acids. Broader study findings: CD8+ T cells showed, on average, more clonal expansion than CD4+ cells.

Details on this clone: Its antigen is currently unknown.

The receptor was isolated from an adult with an advanced solid tumor such as melanoma, head and neck, liver or kidney cancer. The chain joins TRBV7-9 to TRBJ2-1; D gene unclear. This specimen consisted of CD4+ or CD8+ T cells sorted from blood, obtained in a trial of the OX40 agonist ivuxolimab. The CDR3: CASSYSRSSYNEQFF. DNA for the CDR3: TGTGCCAGCAGCTATAGTCGAAGCTCCTACAATGAGCAGTTCTTC.